The 23 T cell receptor beta chains below all came from one sample that was sequenced in a study of T-cell reconstitution after alpha-beta-depleted transplantation in children. During its preparation, the TCRbeta library received unique molecular identifiers. TCRdb redid the calling of the PCR reads with MiXCR, one entry per CDR3 protein. Of about 980,000 distinct CDR3 sequences listed, about 26% are singletons. The sample here was PBMCs, mostly from graft donor cells, taken 360 days after TCRalphabeta/CD19-depleted stem cell transplant. The receptors derive from a boy under three years old who had a stem cell transplant for SCID, so the T cells may come from the graft donor.

This clonotype has more than one count but fewer than ten. The chain has TRBV5-1 and TRBJ1-1; D gene uncertain. The CDR3 runs 19 residues. Germline V CDR1 and CDR2: SGHRS, YFSETQ. Trimming left V 4 bases short and J 0 bases short, with 25 bases between. CDR3 nucleotides: TGCGCCAGCAGCCCAGCCGGAGCGTCGGCTTGGACGGTGAACACTGAAGCTTTCTTT. Amino acid sequence: CASSPAGASAWTVNTEAFF.

This clonotype was picked up a small number of times. CDR3 DNA sequence: TGTGCCAGCAGCGGGCCTAGCCCGTACCAAGAGACCCAGTACTTC. It codes for CASSGPSPYQETQYF. This sequence joins TRBV12-3 or TRBV12-4 and TRBJ2-5; a weak D match, TRBD2 (5 bases). The CDR3 length is 15 residues. V was cut by 6 bases and J by 0 bases, with 14 bases left in between.

This chain uses TRBV7-2 with TRBJ2-3; 9 nucleotides align to TRBD2. From germline, CDR1 is SGHTA and CDR2 FQGNSA. The CDR3 consists of 15 residues. V trimming: 4 bases; J trimming: 5 bases; junction bases outside the gene matches: 7. The CDR3 protein is CASSWAGGRVDTQYF. CDR3 in DNA: TGTGCCAGCAGCTGGGCGGGGGGGCGGGTAGATACGCAGTATTTT.

This clonotype was seen ten or more times. The chain employs TRBV5-1 and TRBJ2-3; the D gene is possibly TRBD2 (6 bases). This CDR3 has 15 amino acids. V lost 2 bases to trimming and J lost 1 base, with 11 bases between them. Looked up from germline, CDR1 is SGHRS and CDR2 is YFSETQ. CDR3 in DNA: TGCGCCAGCAGCTTTGGGGACTCCCGCACAGATACGCAGTATTTT. Translating gives CASSFGDSRTDTQYF.

The chain recombines TRBV20-1 with TRBJ2-7, with a possible D match to TRBD1 (5 bases). Trimming pared 7 bases from V and 0 bases from J, leaving 13 bases between. Germline V gene data show CDR1 as DFQATT and CDR2 as SNEGSKA (reference sequence). The CDR3 is made up of 13 amino acids. The CDR3 nucleotides read TGCAGTGGGTTCGGGCAGGGCTCCTACGAGCAGTACTTC. Translation gives CSGFGQGSYEQYF.

The CDR3 coding sequence is TGTGCCAGCAGTTACTCGACTCCCTACGAGCAGTACTTC. This codes for CASSYSTPYEQYF. This chain uses TRBV6-2 or TRBV6-3 with TRBJ2-7; D not resolved. The germline CDR1 and CDR2 sequences are MNHEY and SVGEGT. V was clipped by 0 bases and J by 2 bases, with 5 bases between them. This CDR3 spans 13 amino acids.

CDR3 sequence: CASSLVWLAGGLADTQYF. The CDR3 nucleotides read TGTGCCAGCAGCTTGGTCTGGCTAGCGGGGGGGCTAGCAGATACGCAGTATTTT. This chain connects TRBV11-2 to TRBJ2-3; TRBD2 aligns across 12 bases. The J segment lost 4 bases and the V segment lost 3 bases, leaving 11 bases of the junction unmatched. CDR1 and CDR2 (germline): SGHAT, FQNNGV. CDR3 size: 18 residues. Supplemented by reference TRBV11-2 and TRBJ2-3, the full variable domain reads EAGVAQSPRYKIIEKRQSVAFWCNPISGHATLYWYQQILGQGPKLLIQFQNNGVVDDSQLPKDRFSAERLKGVDSTLKIQPAKLEDSAVYLCASSLVWLAGGLADTQYFGPGTRLTVL.

This clonotype was seen a handful of times. The chain joins TRBV5-1 to TRBJ2-1, with no clear D. This CDR3 has 16 residues. The germline V gene has CDR1 SGHRS and CDR2 YFSETQ. Trimming stripped 0 bases from V and 0 bases from J, with 10 bases between. As DNA, the CDR3 is TGCGCCAGCAGCTTGGGACCCTCTAGCTCCTACAATGAGCAGTTCTTC. Amino acids: CASSLGPSSSYNEQFF.

The chain carries TRBV6-2 or TRBV6-3 and TRBJ1-2, with TRBD1 identical over 7 bases. This CDR3 region has 17 residues. Trimming took 2 bases from V and 5 from J; bases not matched to a gene: 14. Per the germline V gene, CDR1 is MNHEY and CDR2 is SVGEGT. The CDR3 DNA is TGTGCCAGCAGTTACGTGACAGGGATGGCAACGTTTTATGGCTACACCTTC. This sequence encodes CASSYVTGMATFYGYTF.

In DNA, the CDR3 is TGTGCCAGCAGCTTATACCCAGCCTCCGACAGGGGGCTGCTGGATCACCAAGAGACCCAGTACTTC. Protein product: CASSLYPASDRGLLDHQETQYF. The chain links TRBV7-2 to TRBJ2-5; 10 bases agree with TRBD1. Trimming removed 2 bases from V and 0 bases from J; junction bases left unmatched: 21. Looked up from germline, CDR1 is SGHTA and CDR2 is FQGNSA. This CDR3 has 22 residues.

This clonotype was seen only a few times. The chain carries TRBV6-2 or TRBV6-3 and TRBJ2-5; 7 nucleotides line up with TRBD1. Germline V CDR1 and CDR2: MNHEY, SVGEGT. This CDR3 is built from 15 residues. V lost 5 bases, J lost 2 bases, and 8 bases stayed unmatched. The CDR3 DNA reads as TGTGCCAGCAGTCGATCCGGGACAGAGCAAGAGACCCAGTACTTC. It translates to CASSRSGTEQETQYF.

In this sample, this clonotype turned up a few times. The gene calls are TRBV7-2 and TRBJ2-3; 9 nucleotides line up with TRBD2. CDR1 and CDR2 from the germline V gene are SGHTA and FQGNSA. The CDR3 extends over 17 amino acids. V lost 1 base, J lost 1 base, and 6 bases stayed unmatched. The CDR3 region has the DNA TGTGCCAGCAGCTTAGGCGGGGGGGCCGTACGCACAGATACGCAGTATTTT. This translates into CASSLGGGAVRTDTQYF.

This sequence joins TRBV10-3 and TRBJ2-1, with 7 nucleotides matching TRBD2. Germline lookup yields CDR1 ENHRY and CDR2 SYGVKD. The CDR3 loop spans 14 amino acids. The V segment lost 6 bases and the J segment 8 bases; nucleotides outside the gene matches: 10. The CDR3 DNA sequence: TGTGCCATCAGCGGACTAGAAATTGCTGATGAGCAGTTCTTC. It is translated as CAISGLEIADEQFF.

This clonotype came up a few times. The chain links TRBV20-1 to TRBJ2-4; 13 positions match TRBD2. This CDR3 region has 15 residues. V shed 4 bases, J shed 4 bases, and the junction held 4 bases outside the gene matches. CDR1 is DFQATT, CDR2 SNEGSKA, per germline (reference sequence). The DNA of the CDR3 is TGCAGTGCTACCCGGACTAGCGGGGGAAAAAACATTCAGTACTTC. Protein sequence: CSATRTSGGKNIQYF.

This chain joins TRBV12-3 or TRBV12-4 and TRBJ2-1, with 9 bases that match TRBD2. The J segment lost 6 bases and the V segment lost 6 bases, leaving 9 bases of the junction unmatched. The CDR3 has 15 amino acids. CDR3 protein: CASSLQGREGNEQFF. For the CDR3, the DNA is TGTGCCAGCAGCCTACAGGGGCGGGAGGGCAATGAGCAGTTCTTC.

The chain uses TRBV3-1 and TRBJ2-3; 7 nucleotides align to TRBD2. There are 14 residues in the CDR3. Germline assignment: CDR1 LGHDT and CDR2 YNNKEL (reference sequence). The V and J ends lost 4 bases and 6 bases, in that order; junction bases with no gene match: 7. The CDR3 reads CASSRNGGKDTQYF. As DNA, the CDR3 is TGTGCCAGCAGCCGAAACGGGGGGAAGGATACGCAGTATTTT.

The V and J genes are TRBV12-3 or TRBV12-4 and TRBJ2-7; D may be TRBD2 (6 bases). This CDR3 spans 17 amino acids. Deletions cut 3 bases from V and 0 bases from J, with 18 bases between. In DNA form, the CDR3 reads TGTGCCAGCAGTTTTGGGGGTTCGCGGGGTAGCTCCTACGAGCAGTACTTC. Its translation is CASSFGGSRGSSYEQYF.

This clonotype has a handful of counts. V and J are TRBV7-8 and TRBJ2-3; tentatively, D is TRBD1 (6 bases). Trimming removed 5 bases at V and 2 bases at J, with 17 bases between. Germline CDR1 and CDR2: SGHVS and FQNEAQ. The CDR3 extends over 16 amino acids. For the CDR3, the DNA is TGTGCCAGCAGCCCTTACCGCGACAGGCCCACAGATACGCAGTATTTT. Encoded protein: CASSPYRDRPTDTQYF.

The chain uses TRBV2 and TRBJ2-3, with D possibly matching TRBD1 (5 bases). CDR1 and CDR2 (germline): SNHLY, FYNNEI. V gave up 3 bases and J gave up 1 base, with 11 bases separating them. The CDR3 is 15 residues long. The CDR3 DNA sequence: TGTGCCAGCAGTGAGGCTGGACACGGCACAGATACGCAGTATTTT. As protein: CASSEAGHGTDTQYF.

This clonotype was recorded only once. This chain links TRBV28 with TRBJ2-5, with TRBD2 matching 11 bases. V was clipped by 2 bases and J by 1 base; unmatched bases: 12. The CDR3 runs 19 residues. Germline V gene data show CDR1 as MDHEN and CDR2 as SYDVKM. Here the CDR3 DNA reads TGTGCCAGCAGTTTAGGCCAGACCCCTCTAGCGGGGGGCCAAGAGACCCAGTACTTC. Translating gives CASSLGQTPLAGGQETQYF.

J is TRBJ2-7 and V is TRBV12-3 or TRBV12-4; TRBD2 agrees at 11 bases. The junction had 11 bases not matched to a gene; V was cut back by 4 bases and J by 6 bases. The CDR3 runs 16 residues. The CDR3 region has the DNA TGTGCCAGCAGTTCACGTAGCGGGGGGGCCTTTTTCGAGCAGTACTTC. Amino acids: CASSSRSGGAFFEQYF.

This clonotype was seen more than once but under ten times. This chain links TRBV20-1 with TRBJ1-1; TRBD1 is a possible D gene (5 bases). V gave up 3 bases and J gave up 4 bases, with 12 bases separating them. Per the germline V gene, CDR1 is DFQATT and CDR2 is SNEGSKA (reference sequence). The CDR3 has 13 amino acids. The CDR3 DNA follows: TGCAGTGCTAGCCGGGACCGAGGCACTGAAGCTTTCTTT. Translating gives CSASRDRGTEAFF.

This clonotype turned up a few times. The chain recombines TRBV2 with TRBJ2-7; 11 nucleotides agree with TRBD2. The germline V gene encodes CDR1 SNHLY and CDR2 FYNNEI. V lost 8 bases, J lost 2 bases, and 5 bases stayed unmatched. The length of the CDR3 is 14 residues. The CDR3, as DNA: TGTGCCAGCGGGGCTAGCGGGGGGCCCTACGAGCAGTACTTC. It translates to CASGASGGPYEQYF.